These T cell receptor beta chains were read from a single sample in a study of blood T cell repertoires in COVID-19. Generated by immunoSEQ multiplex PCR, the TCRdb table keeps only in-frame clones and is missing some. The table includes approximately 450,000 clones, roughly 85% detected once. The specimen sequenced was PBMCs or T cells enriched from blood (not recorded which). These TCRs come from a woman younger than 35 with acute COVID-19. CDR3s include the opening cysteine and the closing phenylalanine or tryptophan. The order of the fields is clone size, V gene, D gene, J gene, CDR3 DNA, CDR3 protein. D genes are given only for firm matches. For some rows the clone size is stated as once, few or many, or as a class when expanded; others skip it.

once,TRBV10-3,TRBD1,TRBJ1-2,TGTGCCATCAGTGAGTCGACAGGGGGCCGAGCTAACTATGGCTACACCTTC,CAISESTGGRANYGYTF
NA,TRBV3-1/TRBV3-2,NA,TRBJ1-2,TGTGCCAGCAGCCAAGTAGGCAGGGTGACTAACTATGGCTACACCTTC,CASSQVGRVTNYGYTF
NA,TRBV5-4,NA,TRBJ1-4,TGTGCCAGCAGCCCAGGGAACACTAATGAAAAACTGTTTTTT,CASSPGNTNEKLFF
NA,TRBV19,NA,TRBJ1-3,TGTGCCAGTAGACCATCTCAGATTTACAACACCATATATTTT,CASRPSQIYNTIYF
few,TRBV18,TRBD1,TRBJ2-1,TGTGCCAGCTGGGACAGTTACAATGAGCAGTTCTTC,CASWDSYNEQFF
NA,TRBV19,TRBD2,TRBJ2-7,TGTGCCAGTAGTATGGCGGGAGTTGCCTACGAGCAGTACTTC,CASSMAGVAYEQYF
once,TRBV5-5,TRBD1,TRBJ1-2,TGTGCCAGCAGAACAGGGGTGAGCTATGGCTACACCTTC,CASRTGVSYGYTF
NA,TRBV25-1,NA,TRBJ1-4,TGTGCCAGCAGTAGCGGACAGACAACTAATGAAAAACTGTTTTTT,CASSSGQTTNEKLFF
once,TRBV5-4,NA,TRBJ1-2,TGTGCCAGCAGGTTGAGGGGAAGCTATGGCTACACCTTC,CASRLRGSYGYTF
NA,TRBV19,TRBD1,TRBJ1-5,TGTGCCAGTAGTGGGACAGGGGGCTTTCAGCCCCAGCATTTT,CASSGTGGFQPQHF
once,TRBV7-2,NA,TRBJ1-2,TGTGCCAGCAGCTTAGCGGAGGGATCCGGCTACACCTTC,CASSLAEGSGYTF
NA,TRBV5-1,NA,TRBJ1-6,TGCGCCAGCAGCTCACAGGGTTGGGATTCACCCCTCCACTTT,CASSSQGWDSPLHF
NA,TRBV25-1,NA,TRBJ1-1,TGTGCCAGCAGTCCCATTCGACAGGCGGCTTTCTTT,CASSPIRQAAFF
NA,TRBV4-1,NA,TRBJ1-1,TGCGCCAGCAGCCCCAAATCCGGGACAATGAACACTGAAGCTTTCTTT,CASSPKSGTMNTEAFF
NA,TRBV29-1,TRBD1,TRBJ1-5,TGCAGCGTTGGACAGGGGTTGGGTCAGCCCCAGCATTTT,CSVGQGLGQPQHF
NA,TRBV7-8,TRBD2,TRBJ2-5,TGTGCCAGCAGCTCTAGCGGGACGGAGACCCAGTACTTC,CASSSSGTETQYF
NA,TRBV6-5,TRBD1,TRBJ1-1,TGTGCCAGCAGTTACCAGGGACAGGGGGCTCTTGAAGCTTTCTTT,CASSYQGQGALEAFF
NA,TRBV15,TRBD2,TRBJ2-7,TGTGCCACCAGCAGAGGAGCGGGAACCACCTACGAGCAGTACTTC,CATSRGAGTTYEQYF
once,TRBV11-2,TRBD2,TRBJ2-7,TGTGCCAGCAGCTTAGGAGCTAGCGGCGCCCTCTACGAGCAGTACTTC,CASSLGASGALYEQYF
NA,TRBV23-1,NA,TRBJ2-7,TGCGCCAGCACTATCACCTACGAGCAGTACTTC,CASTITYEQYF
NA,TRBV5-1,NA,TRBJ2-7,TGCGCCAGCTCAGACGCGGGGCCGCGCGAGCAGTACTTC,CASSDAGPREQYF
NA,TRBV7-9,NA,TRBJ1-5,TGTGCCAGCAGCTCCGGCGGGGGGGGTAATCAGCCCCAGCATTTT,CASSSGGGGNQPQHF
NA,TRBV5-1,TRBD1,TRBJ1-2,TGCGCCAGCAGCCTACAGGGGGCGCAGGGCTACACCTTC,CASSLQGAQGYTF
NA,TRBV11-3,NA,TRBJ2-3,TGTGCCAGCAGCTTAAATCCCGGGAGCGGAGATACGCAGTATTTT,CASSLNPGSGDTQYF
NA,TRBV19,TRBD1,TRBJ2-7,TGTGCCAGTAGCAAGCGGAATCGAGACAGGGAAAGCTCCTACGAGCAGTACTTC,CASSKRNRDRESSYEQYF
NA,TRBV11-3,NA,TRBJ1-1,TGTGCCAGCAGCTTAGTCGCGGACACTGAAGCTTTCTTT,CASSLVADTEAFF
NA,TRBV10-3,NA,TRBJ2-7,TGTGCCATCAGTCCTGGGAGACTGAACTACGAGCAGTACTTC,CAISPGRLNYEQYF
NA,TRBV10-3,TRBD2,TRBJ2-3,TGTGCCATCGGCGACGGGACTAGCGGGGGGAACACAGATACGCAGTATTTT,CAIGDGTSGGNTDTQYF
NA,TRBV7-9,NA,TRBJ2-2,TGTGCCAGCAGCTTGGAGGGCGGGGAGCTGTTTTTT,CASSLEGGELFF
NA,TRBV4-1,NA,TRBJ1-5,TGCGCCAGCAGCCAAGATTTCCGCGGCAGTTATCAGCCCCAGCATTTT,CASSQDFRGSYQPQHF
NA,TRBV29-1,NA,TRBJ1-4,TGCAGCGTTGAAGGTGGAACAGGGAAAGAAAAACTGTTTTTT,CSVEGGTGKEKLFF
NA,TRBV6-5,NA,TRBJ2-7,TGTGCCAGCAGTTACGCGGACAGCTCCTACGAGCAGTACTTC,CASSYADSSYEQYF
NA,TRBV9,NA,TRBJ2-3,TGTGCCAGCAGCGCCCGCACGGGTTTGACAGATACGCAGTATTTT,CASSARTGLTDTQYF
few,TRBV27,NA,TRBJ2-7,TGTGCCAGCAGTTTCTACGGGTCCTACGAGCAGTACTTC,CASSFYGSYEQYF
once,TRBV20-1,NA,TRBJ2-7,TGCAGTGCTCTAGACTCCTACGAGCAGTACTTC,CSALDSYEQYF
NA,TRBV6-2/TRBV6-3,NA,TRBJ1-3,TGTGCCAGCAGTTACCCGGGAAACACCATATATTTT,CASSYPGNTIYF
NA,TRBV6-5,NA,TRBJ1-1,TGTGCCAGCAGTTACTCCAAAACAGAGAACACTGAAGCTTTCTTT,CASSYSKTENTEAFF
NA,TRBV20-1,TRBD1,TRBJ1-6,TGCAGTGCTAGTAGGGTGGTTACAGGGGGTGTCGGGAATTCACCCCTCCACTTT,CSASRVVTGGVGNSPLHF
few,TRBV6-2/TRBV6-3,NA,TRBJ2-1,TGTGCCAGCAGTAGCCTAGTTACGGATGAGCAGTTCTTC,CASSSLVTDEQFF
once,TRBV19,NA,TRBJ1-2,TGTGCCAGTAGTATTCAGGGCTCCCCCTATGGCTACACCTTC,CASSIQGSPYGYTF
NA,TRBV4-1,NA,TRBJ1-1,TGCGCCAGCAGCCAAGAACAGGGGAACACTGAAGCTTTCTTT,CASSQEQGNTEAFF
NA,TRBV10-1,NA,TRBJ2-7,TGCGCCAGCAGTGACGGAGGGTCAGTCGAGCAGTACTTC,CASSDGGSVEQYF